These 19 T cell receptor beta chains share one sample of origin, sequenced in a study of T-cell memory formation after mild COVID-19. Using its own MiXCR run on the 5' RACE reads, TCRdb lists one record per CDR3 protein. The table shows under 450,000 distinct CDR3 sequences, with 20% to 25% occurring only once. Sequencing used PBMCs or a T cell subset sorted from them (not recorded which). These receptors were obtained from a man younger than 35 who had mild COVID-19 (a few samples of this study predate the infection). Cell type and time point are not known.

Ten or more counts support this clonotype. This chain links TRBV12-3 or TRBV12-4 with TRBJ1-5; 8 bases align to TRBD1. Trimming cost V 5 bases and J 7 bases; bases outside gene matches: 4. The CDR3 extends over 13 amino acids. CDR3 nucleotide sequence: TGTGCCAGCAGTCGAGACAGGGGACAGCCCCAGCATTTT. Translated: CASSRDRGQPQHF.

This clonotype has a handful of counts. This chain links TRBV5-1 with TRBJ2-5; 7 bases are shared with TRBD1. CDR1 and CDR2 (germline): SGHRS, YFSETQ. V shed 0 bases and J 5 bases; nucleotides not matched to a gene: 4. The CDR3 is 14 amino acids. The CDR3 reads CASSLGQGWETQYF. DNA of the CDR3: TGCGCCAGCAGCTTGGGACAGGGTTGGGAGACCCAGTACTTC.

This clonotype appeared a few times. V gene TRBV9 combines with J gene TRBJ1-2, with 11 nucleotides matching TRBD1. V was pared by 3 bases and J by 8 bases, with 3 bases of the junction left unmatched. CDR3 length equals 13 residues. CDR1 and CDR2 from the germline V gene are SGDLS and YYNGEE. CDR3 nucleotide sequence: TGTGCCAGCAGCGGGACAGGGGGCGACGGCTACACCTTC. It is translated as CASSGTGGDGYTF. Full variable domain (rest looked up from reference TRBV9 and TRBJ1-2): DSGVTQTPKHLITATGQRVTLRCSPRSGDLSVYWYQQSLDQGLQFLIQYYNGEERAKGNILERFSAQQFPDLHSELNLSSLELGDSALYFCASSGTGGDGYTFGSGTRLTVV.

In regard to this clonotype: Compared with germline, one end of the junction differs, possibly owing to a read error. The CDR3 region has the DNA TGTGCTAGCAGCACGGGACAGGGGGGAACTAGCACAGATACGCAGTATTTT. As protein: CASSTGQGGTSTDTQYF. V is TRBV7-7 and J is TRBJ2-3; TRBD1 agrees at 11 bases. Germline V gene data show CDR1 as SSHAT and CDR2 as FNYEAQ (reference sequence). This CDR3 comprises 17 residues.

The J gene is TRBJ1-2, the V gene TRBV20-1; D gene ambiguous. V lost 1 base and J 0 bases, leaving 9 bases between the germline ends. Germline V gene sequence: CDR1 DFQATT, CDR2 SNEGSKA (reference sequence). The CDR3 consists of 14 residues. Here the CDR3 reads CSARVWLANYGYTF. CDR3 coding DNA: TGCAGTGCTAGAGTATGGCTTGCTAACTATGGCTACACCTTC.

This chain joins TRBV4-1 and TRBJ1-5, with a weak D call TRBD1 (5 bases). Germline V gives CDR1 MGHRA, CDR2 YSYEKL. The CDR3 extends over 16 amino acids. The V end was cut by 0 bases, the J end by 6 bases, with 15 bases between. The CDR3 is CASSQDSGRVGQPQHF. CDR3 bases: TGCGCCAGCAGCCAAGATTCAGGCAGGGTTGGTCAGCCCCAGCATTTT.

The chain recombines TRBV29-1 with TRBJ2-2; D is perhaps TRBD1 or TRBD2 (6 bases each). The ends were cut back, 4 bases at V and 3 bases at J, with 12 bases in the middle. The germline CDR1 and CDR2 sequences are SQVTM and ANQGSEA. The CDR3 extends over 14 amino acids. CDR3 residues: CSVGIRGDTGELFF. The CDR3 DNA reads TGCAGCGTTGGTATTAGGGGGGACACCGGGGAGCTGTTTTTT.

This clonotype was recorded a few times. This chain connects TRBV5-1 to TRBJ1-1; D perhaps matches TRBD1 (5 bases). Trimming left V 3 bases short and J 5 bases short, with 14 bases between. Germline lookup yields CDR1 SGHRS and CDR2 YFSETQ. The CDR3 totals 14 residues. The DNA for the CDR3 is TGCGCCAGCAGCTCGGGACGGGGTAGGACTGAAGCTTTCTTT. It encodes CASSSGRGRTEAFF. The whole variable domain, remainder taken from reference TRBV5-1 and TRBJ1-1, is KAGVTQTPRYLIKTRGQQVTLSCSPISGHRSVSWYQQTPGQGLQFLFEYFSETQRNKGNFPGRFSGRQFSNSRSEMNVSTLELGDSALYLCASSSGRGRTEAFFGQGTRLTVV.

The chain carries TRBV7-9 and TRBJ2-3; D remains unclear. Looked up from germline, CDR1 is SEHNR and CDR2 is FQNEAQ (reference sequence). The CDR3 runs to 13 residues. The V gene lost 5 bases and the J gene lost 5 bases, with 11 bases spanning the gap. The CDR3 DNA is TGTGCCAGCAGCACCTACTCGGGAGATACGCAGTATTTT. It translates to CASSTYSGDTQYF.

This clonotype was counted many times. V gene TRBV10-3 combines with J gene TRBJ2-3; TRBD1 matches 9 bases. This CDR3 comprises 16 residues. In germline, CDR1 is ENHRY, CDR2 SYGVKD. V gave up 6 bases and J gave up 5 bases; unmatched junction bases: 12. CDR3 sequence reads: CAIRPTSTGGRDTQYF. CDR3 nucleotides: TGTGCCATCAGGCCAACCTCGACAGGGGGGAGAGATACGCAGTATTTT.

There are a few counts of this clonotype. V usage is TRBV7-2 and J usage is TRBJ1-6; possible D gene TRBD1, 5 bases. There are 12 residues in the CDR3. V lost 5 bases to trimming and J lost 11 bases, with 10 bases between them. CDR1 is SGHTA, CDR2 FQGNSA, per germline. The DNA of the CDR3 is TGTGCCAGCAGCAGGGGACGGCCACCCCTCCACTTT. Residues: CASSRGRPPLHF.

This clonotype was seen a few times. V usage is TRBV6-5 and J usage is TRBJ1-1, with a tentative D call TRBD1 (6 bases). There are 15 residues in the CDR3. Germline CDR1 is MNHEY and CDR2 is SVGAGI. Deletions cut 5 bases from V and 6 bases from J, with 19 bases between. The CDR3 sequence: CASSQLRGATAEAFF. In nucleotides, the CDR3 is TGTGCCAGCAGTCAACTCCGGGGGGCTACGGCTGAAGCTTTCTTT.

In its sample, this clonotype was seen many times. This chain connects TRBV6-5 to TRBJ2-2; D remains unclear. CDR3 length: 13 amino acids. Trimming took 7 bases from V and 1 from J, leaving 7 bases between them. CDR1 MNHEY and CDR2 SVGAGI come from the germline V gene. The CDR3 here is CASKHQNTGELFF. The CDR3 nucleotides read TGTGCCAGCAAACACCAGAACACCGGGGAGCTGTTTTTT.

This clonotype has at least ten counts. The CDR3 region has the DNA TGTGCCAGCAGCAGAAGCGGATCCTACAATGAGCAGTTCTTC. Its translation: CASSRSGSYNEQFF. The chain joins TRBV6-2 or TRBV6-3 to TRBJ2-1, with a tentative D call TRBD2 (5 bases). The germline CDR1 and CDR2 sequences are MNHEY and SVGEGT. Trimming stripped 6 bases from V and 1 base from J, with 10 bases between. The CDR3 totals 14 residues.

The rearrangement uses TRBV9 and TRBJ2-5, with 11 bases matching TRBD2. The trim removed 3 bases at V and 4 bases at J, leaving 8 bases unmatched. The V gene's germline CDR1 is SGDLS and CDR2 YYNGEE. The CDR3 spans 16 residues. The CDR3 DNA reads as TGTGCCAGCAGCGAGTATGGTAGCGGGGGGGCAGAGACCCAGTACTTC. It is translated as CASSEYGSGGAETQYF.

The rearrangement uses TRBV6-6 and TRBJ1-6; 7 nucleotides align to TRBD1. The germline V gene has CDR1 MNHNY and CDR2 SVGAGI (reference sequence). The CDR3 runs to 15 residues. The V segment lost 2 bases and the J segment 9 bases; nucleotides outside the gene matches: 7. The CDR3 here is CASSYITGAPSPLHF. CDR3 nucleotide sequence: TGTGCCAGCAGTTACATCACAGGGGCCCCTTCACCCCTCCACTTT.

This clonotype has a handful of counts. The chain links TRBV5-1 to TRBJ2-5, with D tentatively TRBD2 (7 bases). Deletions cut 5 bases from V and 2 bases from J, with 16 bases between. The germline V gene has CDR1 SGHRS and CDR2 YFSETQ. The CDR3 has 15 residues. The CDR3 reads CASRPGGPGQETQYF. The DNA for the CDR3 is TGCGCCAGCAGACCCGGGGGGCCCGGGCAAGAGACCCAGTACTTC. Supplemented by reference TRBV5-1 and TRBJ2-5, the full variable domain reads KAGVTQTPRYLIKTRGQQVTLSCSPISGHRSVSWYQQTPGQGLQFLFEYFSETQRNKGNFPGRFSGRQFSNSRSEMNVSTLELGDSALYLCASRPGGPGQETQYFGPGTRLLVL.

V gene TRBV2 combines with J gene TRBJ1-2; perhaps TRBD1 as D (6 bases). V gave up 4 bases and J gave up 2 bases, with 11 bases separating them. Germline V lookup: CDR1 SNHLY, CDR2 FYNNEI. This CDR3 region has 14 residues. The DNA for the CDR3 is TGTGCCAGCAGTGGGTCGGGGGGCAACTATGGCTACACCTTC. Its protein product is CASSGSGGNYGYTF. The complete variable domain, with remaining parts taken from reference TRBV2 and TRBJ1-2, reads EPEVTQTPSHQVTQMGQEVILRCVPISNHLYFYWYRQILGQKVEFLVSFYNNEISEKSEIFDDQFSVERPDGSNFTLKIRSTKLEDSAMYFCASSGSGGNYGYTFGSGTRLTVV.

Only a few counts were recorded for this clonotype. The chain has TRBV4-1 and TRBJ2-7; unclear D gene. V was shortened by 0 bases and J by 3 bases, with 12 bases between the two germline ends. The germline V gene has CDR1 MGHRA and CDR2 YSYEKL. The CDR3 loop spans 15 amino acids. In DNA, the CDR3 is TGCGCCAGCAGCCAAGAGCCAAATCCTGTCTACGAGCAGTACTTC. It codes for CASSQEPNPVYEQYF.